This passage covers 27 T cell receptor beta chains from one sample sequenced in a study of blood T cell repertoires in COVID-19. The method was immunoSEQ multiplex PCR; TCRdb's version includes in-frame clones alone and lacks a portion of them. The sample includes around 100,000 clones, 75% to 90% of them seen just once. The specimen was peripheral blood. Receptor source: a woman in her forties or fifties with COVID-19, enrolled during active disease.

A single count supports this clone. The chain has TRBV18 and TRBJ1-5; D is undetermined. Deletions cut 5 bases from V and 4 bases from J, with 9 bases between. Germline V gene sequence: CDR1 KGHSH, CDR2 LQKENI. The length of the CDR3 is 13 residues. CDR3 residues: CASSADSNQPQHF. Written as DNA, the CDR3 is TGTGCCAGCTCAGCGGACTCTAATCAGCCCCAGCATTTT.

The V gene is TRBV28, the J gene TRBJ2-1; possible D gene TRBD2, 5 bases. V shed 2 bases and J shed 8 bases, with 13 bases lying between them. There are 14 residues in the CDR3. CDR1 and CDR2 (germline): MDHEN, SYDVKM. In nucleotides, the CDR3 is TGTGCCAGCAGTTTAATTGGAGGAGGCGATGAGCAGTTCTTC. This codes for CASSLIGGGDEQFF.

The rearrangement uses TRBV4-1 and TRBJ2-5; D is perhaps TRBD2 (6 bases). V was clipped by 3 bases and J by 5 bases, with 13 bases between them. CDR1 and CDR2 from the germline V gene are MGHRA and YSYEKL. The CDR3 sequence is 14 residues long. The CDR3, as DNA: TGCGCCAGCAGCCACGGAACTAGCATGGAGACCCAGTACTTC. Amino acid sequence: CASSHGTSMETQYF.

The V gene is TRBV5-4, the J gene TRBJ1-4; D possibly corresponds to TRBD1 (5 bases). CDR3 size: 14 residues. Looked up from germline, CDR1 is SGHNT and CDR2 is YYREEE (reference sequence). The V end lost 1 base, the J end lost 7 bases, and 11 bases lay between the germline ends. CDR3 in amino acids: CASSLKGGVEKLFF. CDR3 bases: TGTGCCAGCAGCTTGAAGGGAGGGGTTGAAAAACTGTTTTTT.

The J gene is TRBJ2-3, the V gene TRBV9; TRBD2 matches 11 bases. The CDR3 is 21 amino acids. Trimming cost V 0 bases and J 0 bases; bases outside gene matches: 15. Germline CDR1 and CDR2: SGDLS and YYNGEE. Here the CDR3 reads CASSVAGGLAGGTYSTDTQYF. CDR3 in DNA: TGTGCCAGCAGCGTAGCGGGAGGTCTAGCGGGGGGAACCTATAGCACAGATACGCAGTATTTT. Supplemented by reference TRBV9 and TRBJ2-3, the full variable domain reads DSGVTQTPKHLITATGQRVTLRCSPRSGDLSVYWYQQSLDQGLQFLIQYYNGEERAKGNILERFSAQQFPDLHSELNLSSLELGDSALYFCASSVAGGLAGGTYSTDTQYFGPGTRLTVL.

The J gene is TRBJ2-7, the V gene TRBV9, with a possible D match to TRBD2 (6 bases). CDR3 size: 14 residues. The V gene lost 0 bases and the J gene lost 3 bases, with 10 bases spanning the gap. From germline, CDR1 is SGDLS and CDR2 YYNGEE. Written as DNA, the CDR3 is TGTGCCAGCAGCGTAGAACTAGCAAACTACGAGCAGTACTTC. Translating it yields CASSVELANYEQYF.

This sequence joins TRBV5-4 and TRBJ1-2; 7 nucleotides align to TRBD1. Germline values: CDR1 SGHNT, CDR2 YYREEE (reference sequence). The CDR3 runs to 13 residues. The ends lost 1 base at V and 8 bases at J; junction bases unmatched: 5. The CDR3 DNA is TGTGCCAGCAGCTTGAAGGGGGCGCAGGGCTACACCTTC. It codes for CASSLKGAQGYTF.

This clone has only a few counts. The rearrangement links TRBV6-6 to TRBJ1-5, with 10 bases aligning to TRBD1. Germline CDR1 MNHNY, CDR2 SVGAGI (reference sequence). The V segment lost 5 bases and the J segment 0 bases; nucleotides outside the gene matches: 10. The CDR3 length is 18 residues. The CDR3 region has the DNA TGTGCCAGCAGTCTACGGACAGGGGGTCTTTATAGCAATCAGCCCCAGCATTTT. This gives the protein CASSLRTGGLYSNQPQHF.

The chain uses TRBV9 and TRBJ1-1; possible D gene TRBD1, 6 bases. Germline V lookup: CDR1 SGDLS, CDR2 YYNGEE. With 4 bases removed from V and 3 bases from J, the gap between germline ends came to 13 bases. The CDR3 runs to 14 residues. CDR3: CASSYRDDHTEAFF. Here the CDR3 DNA reads TGTGCCAGCAGCTACAGGGATGACCACACTGAAGCTTTCTTT. The variable domain in full, completed from reference TRBV9 and TRBJ1-1, reads DSGVTQTPKHLITATGQRVTLRCSPRSGDLSVYWYQQSLDQGLQFLIQYYNGEERAKGNILERFSAQQFPDLHSELNLSSLELGDSALYFCASSYRDDHTEAFFGQGTRLTVV.

The chain couples TRBV3-1 (or the pseudogene TRBV3-2) to TRBJ1-6; the D gene is possibly TRBD1 (6 bases). This CDR3 is 14 amino acids long. The germline V gene encodes CDR1 LGHDT and CDR2 YNNKEL (reference sequence). The V gene lost 5 bases and the J gene lost 7 bases, with 12 bases spanning the gap. The CDR3 spells CASSTAGENSPLHF. The CDR3 DNA reads TGTGCCAGCAGCACCGCAGGGGAGAATTCACCCCTCCACTTT.

The rearrangement joins TRBV7-3 to TRBJ2-2; D unclear. Looked up from germline, CDR1 is SGHTA and CDR2 is FQGTGA. This CDR3 contains 16 residues. Trimming pared 4 bases from V and 1 base from J, leaving 13 bases between. The CDR3 protein is CASSSRPGGNTGELFF. DNA of the CDR3: TGTGCCAGCAGCTCCCGACCTGGCGGGAACACCGGGGAGCTGTTTTTT.

This chain uses TRBV15 with TRBJ1-5; D gene ambiguous. The length of the CDR3 is 17 residues. The germline V and J ends were trimmed by 1 base and 2 bases, with 15 bases remaining between them. The germline gives CDR1 LNHNV, CDR2 YYDKDF (reference sequence). CDR3 nucleotide sequence: TGTGCCACCAGCAGAGTACGTTCGGGGAGCGGCAATCAGCCCCAGCATTTT. Amino acid sequence: CATSRVRSGSGNQPQHF.

J is TRBJ2-1 and V is TRBV7-2, with TRBD2 as a possible D gene (5 bases). The V and J ends lost 4 bases and 9 bases respectively, with 13 bases between them. The CDR3 contains 13 residues. The germline CDR1 and CDR2 sequences are SGHTA and FQGNSA. CDR3 nucleotide sequence: TGTGCCAGCAGCTCCCAGTTGGGGAGTGAGCAGTTCTTC. Residues: CASSSQLGSEQFF.

The V call is TRBV4-3, the J call TRBJ2-2; D unresolved. This CDR3 is 14 amino acids long. CDR1 is LGHNA, CDR2 YSLEER, per germline. The V and J ends lost 3 bases and 4 bases respectively, with 9 bases between them. CDR3: CASSQTFGTGELFF. CDR3 DNA: TGCGCCAGCAGCCAGACTTTTGGCACCGGGGAGCTGTTTTTT.

In its sample, this clone was seen once. V is TRBV3-1 (or the pseudogene TRBV3-2) and J is TRBJ1-5; weak D call: TRBD1 (5 bases). Germline V gene sequence: CDR1 LGHDT, CDR2 YNNKEL (reference sequence). The CDR3 has 16 residues. V gave up 1 base and J gave up 6 bases, with 16 bases separating them. CDR3 sequence (DNA): TGTGCCAGCAGCCAAGGCGAAGGGGCGCTCGGTCAGCCCCAGCATTTT. It encodes CASSQGEGALGQPQHF.

The chain recombines TRBV5-6 with TRBJ1-1; D remains ambiguous. The CDR3 totals 13 residues. Trimming took 2 bases from V and 1 from J, leaving 6 bases between them. Germline V CDR1 and CDR2: SGHDT, YYEEEE. CDR3 sequence reads: CASSFSGNTEAFF. Written as DNA, the CDR3 is TGTGCCAGCAGCTTTTCGGGGAACACTGAAGCTTTCTTT.

The rearrangement links TRBV2 to TRBJ2-6; a weak D match, TRBD2 (5 bases). CDR1 and CDR2 from the germline V gene are SNHLY and FYNNEI. This CDR3 is built from 15 residues. V was trimmed by 6 bases and J by 0 bases, leaving 9 bases between them. CDR3 nucleotide sequence: TGTGCCAGCAGCGGAGGTAACTCTGGGGCCAACGTCCTGACTTTC. Translated: CASSGGNSGANVLTF.

The genes are TRBV9 and TRBJ2-7; 10 nucleotides agree with TRBD2. The CDR3 consists of 15 residues. V gave up 3 bases and J gave up 7 bases; unmatched junction bases: 10. Germline V gives CDR1 SGDLS, CDR2 YYNGEE. This CDR3 is CASSDSSGGAREQYF. The DNA of the CDR3 is TGTGCCAGCAGCGATTCTAGCGGGGGAGCAAGGGAGCAGTACTTC.

The chain carries TRBV5-1 and TRBJ1-4, with TRBD1 matching 9 bases. The CDR3 is made up of 15 amino acids. CDR1 and CDR2 from the germline V gene are SGHRS and YFSETQ. With V trimmed by 4 bases and J by 4 bases, 5 bases remained unmatched. The CDR3 DNA follows: TGCGCCAGCAGCCTCACGGGACAGGGTAATGAAAAACTGTTTTTT. Translating it yields CASSLTGQGNEKLFF.

The rearrangement uses TRBV7-3 and TRBJ2-1; 7 nucleotides align to TRBD2. The length of the CDR3 is 16 residues. In germline, CDR1 is SGHTA, CDR2 FQGTGA. With V trimmed by 0 bases and J by 1 base, 3 bases remained unmatched. CDR3 sequence: CASSLTPAGSYNEQFF. The CDR3 region has the DNA TGTGCCAGCAGCTTAACCCCAGCGGGGTCCTACAATGAGCAGTTCTTC.

The table lists this clone with a count of one. The gene calls are TRBV29-1 and TRBJ1-3; TRBD1 might be the D (5 bases). Trimming left V 7 bases short and J 2 bases short, with 15 bases between. This CDR3 comprises 14 residues. Germline V gives CDR1 SQVTM, CDR2 ANQGSEA. The CDR3 is CSALGGYAGNTIYF. As DNA, the CDR3 is TGCAGCGCGCTCGGGGGGTACGCTGGAAACACCATATATTTT. Complete variable domain (other parts from reference TRBV29-1 and TRBJ1-3): SAVISQKPSRDICQRGTSLTIQCQVDSQVTMMFWYRQQPGQSLTLIATANQGSEATYESGFVIDKFPISRPNLTFSTLTVSNMSPEDSSIYLCSALGGYAGNTIYFGEGSWLTVV.

The sample holds one count of this clone. V usage is TRBV5-3 and J usage is TRBJ2-7; TRBD1 matches 9 bases. TRBV5-3 is an ORF; its function is uncertain. The ends lost 3 bases at V and 6 bases at J; junction bases unmatched: 25. The CDR3 totals 20 residues. The CDR3 coding sequence is TGTGCCAGAAGCTCAACGGCCGGGACAGGGATCCAAGGCTCCGTTTTCGAGCAGTACTTC. Translating it yields CARSSTAGTGIQGSVFEQYF.

The V and J genes are TRBV11-2 and TRBJ2-3; the match to TRBD2 covers 10 bases. This CDR3 region has 15 residues. The germline gives CDR1 SGHAT, CDR2 FQNNGV. The junction had 6 bases not matched to a gene; V was cut back by 5 bases and J by 4 bases. CDR3 nucleotides: TGTGCCAGCAGCCCTAGCGGGGGCCGGGCAGATACGCAGTATTTT. Its protein is CASSPSGGRADTQYF.

The genes are TRBV6-5 and TRBJ2-7, with 9 bases aligning to TRBD2. Germline CDR1 MNHEY, CDR2 SVGAGI. V was clipped by 4 bases and J by 3 bases; unmatched bases: 7. The length of the CDR3 is 15 residues. The CDR3 protein is CASSSLAAGGYEQYF. The CDR3 region has the DNA TGTGCCAGCAGTTCTTTAGCAGCGGGGGGCTACGAGCAGTACTTC.

This chain connects TRBV6-5 to TRBJ1-2; 8 bases are a match to TRBD1. Trimming cost V 9 bases and J 4 bases; bases outside gene matches: 10. The CDR3 spans 14 residues. In germline, CDR1 is MNHEY, CDR2 SVGAGI. The CDR3 loop reads CARDADRAVYGYTF. In DNA, the CDR3 is TGTGCCAGGGACGCGGACAGGGCTGTCTATGGCTACACCTTC.

The chain is built from TRBV6-5 and TRBJ2-7, with 9 nucleotides matching TRBD2. J lost 4 bases, V lost 0 bases, and 7 bases had no gene match. The CDR3 is made up of 16 amino acids. CDR1 is MNHEY, CDR2 SVGAGI, per germline. The CDR3 here is CASSYSLSGGQYEQYF. In DNA, the CDR3 is TGTGCCAGCAGTTACTCCCTTAGCGGGGGTCAATACGAGCAGTACTTC.

The CDR3 region is CASSMDFSGQENNEQFF. DNA of the CDR3: TGTGCCAGCAGCATGGACTTTTCGGGACAAGAAAACAATGAGCAGTTCTTC. The chain is built from TRBV7-6 and TRBJ2-1; possibly TRBD1 for D (6 bases). This CDR3 spans 17 amino acids. CDR1 and CDR2 (germline): SGHVS, FNYEAQ. Trimming pared 5 bases from V and 5 bases from J, leaving 22 bases between. Drawing the rest from reference TRBV7-6 and TRBJ2-1, the complete variable domain is GAGVSQSPRYKVTKRGQDVALRCDPISGHVSLYWYRQALGQGPEFLTYFNYEAQQDKSGLPNDRFSAERPEGSISTLTIQRTEQRDSAMYRCASSMDFSGQENNEQFFGPGTRLTVL.